A selection of T cell receptor beta chains follows, all from one sample in a study of blood T cell repertoires in COVID-19. Generated by immunoSEQ multiplex PCR, the TCRdb table keeps only in-frame clones and is missing some. This repertoire shows roughly 180,000 clones, around 88% found once; its top ten account for roughly 8.7%. The sequenced material came from PBMCs or T cells enriched from blood (not recorded which). These receptors all come from a woman in her 30s who had recovered from COVID-19. The CDR3 runs from the conserved cysteine through the conserved F or W. The order of the fields is J gene, V gene, CDR3 length, clone size, D gene, CDR3 protein, CDR3 DNA. A D gene is named only where the DNA matches it firmly. Not all rows give a size; the values are once, few, many and, for expanded clones, a class.

>TRBJ2-7|TRBV5-8|15|-|TRBD2
CASSETSGRLDEQYF
TGTGCCAGCAGCGAAACTAGCGGGAGGTTGGACGAGCAGTACTTC
>TRBJ2-5|TRBV5-8|15|few|TRBD1
CASSLGQGFPETQYF
TGTGCCAGCAGCTTGGGACAGGGGTTTCCAGAGACCCAGTACTTC
>TRBJ2-3|TRBV3-1/TRBV3-2|15|once|TRBD2
CASSTPGLAADTQYF
TGTGCCAGCAGTACTCCGGGACTAGCGGCAGATACGCAGTATTTT
>TRBJ1-5|TRBV5-6|15|-|-
CASSLSRSVNQPQHF
TGTGCCAGCAGCTTGTCGCGCTCTGTCAATCAGCCCCAGCATTTT
>TRBJ2-5|TRBV5-1|16|-|TRBD2
CASRLTSASYQETQYF
TGCGCCAGCAGACTGACTAGCGCGTCGTACCAAGAGACCCAGTACTTC
>TRBJ1-3|TRBV19|14|-|TRBD1
CASMPGTAGNTIYF
TGTGCCAGTATGCCGGGGACAGCTGGAAACACCATATATTTT
>TRBJ2-5|TRBV6-5|15|-|-
CASSLYGGRQETQYF
TGTGCCAGCAGTCTGTACGGGGGGCGACAAGAGACCCAGTACTTC
>TRBJ1-2|TRBV5-1|13|-|-
CASSLVSGQGYTF
TGCGCCAGCAGCTTAGTATCAGGGCAAGGCTACACCTTC
>TRBJ2-7|TRBV6-5|15|-|-
CASSYQEGSSYEQYF
TGTGCCAGCAGTTATCAGGAGGGAAGCTCCTACGAGCAGTACTTC
>TRBJ2-2|TRBV4-1|20|-|TRBD2
CASSPAAFSGRDMGTGELFF
TGCGCCAGCAGCCCAGCCGCCTTTAGCGGGAGAGATATGGGCACCGGGGAGCTGTTTTTT
>TRBJ2-3|TRBV27|15|-|-
CASSTRRTAPDTQYF
TGTGCCAGCAGCACCCGGAGGACGGCGCCAGATACGCAGTATTTT
>TRBJ1-6|TRBV6-1|11|few|-
CASSDRSPLHF
TGTGCCAGCAGTGACCGTTCACCCCTCCACTTT
>TRBJ2-7|TRBV21-1|15|few|-
CASSRVGGRGNEQYF
TGTGCCAGCAGCAGAGTCGGCGGCAGGGGCAACGAGCAGTACTTC
>TRBJ2-1|TRBV27|13|-|-
CASSTGLNNEQFF
TGTGCCAGCAGTACGGGACTGAACAATGAGCAGTTCTTC
>TRBJ2-2|TRBV7-2|15|-|TRBD2
CASRGASGRAGELFF
TGTGCCAGCAGGGGGGCTAGCGGGAGGGCCGGGGAGCTGTTTTTT
>TRBJ1-2|TRBV28|12|-|-
CASIGQNYGYTF
TGTGCCAGCATAGGACAGAACTATGGCTACACCTTC
>TRBJ2-3|TRBV5-1|17|-|TRBD1
CASSLGLTGGEELTQYF
TGCGCCAGCAGCTTGGGGCTGACAGGGGGCGAGGAGCTCACGCAGTATTTT
>TRBJ2-2|TRBV11-3|17|-|TRBD2
CASSPRAGLADTGELFF
TGTGCCAGCAGCCCGCGGGCTGGGCTAGCGGACACCGGGGAGCTGTTTTTT
>TRBJ2-1|TRBV7-2|16|-|TRBD2
CASSLRSASGPNEQFF
TGTGCCAGCAGCTTAAGGTCCGCTAGCGGCCCCAATGAGCAGTTCTTC
>TRBJ2-1|TRBV18|21|-|TRBD2
CASSPKAGTSGMIGPYNEQFF
TGTGCCAGCTCACCGAAAGCCGGGACTAGCGGGATGATTGGCCCCTACAATGAGCAGTTCTTC
>TRBJ2-7|TRBV3-1/TRBV3-2|14|once|-
CASSRPGAPYEQYF
TGTGCCAGCAGCCGTCCAGGGGCGCCGTACGAGCAGTACTTC
>TRBJ2-5|TRBV21-1|16|-|-
CASSKGLAGAQETQYF
TGTGCCAGCAGCAAAGGACTAGCGGGAGCCCAGGAGACCCAGTACTTC
>TRBJ2-2|TRBV9|16|-|-
CASSVFSSRETGELFF
TGTGCCAGCAGCGTATTTTCCAGTCGGGAGACCGGGGAGCTGTTTTTT
>TRBJ2-4|TRBV9|14|-|TRBD1
CASSGGGTGTVQYF
TGTGCCAGCAGCGGAGGGGGGACAGGGACCGTTCAGTACTTC
>TRBJ2-2|TRBV6-4|14|few|-
CASSVEGPPGELFF
TGTGCCAGCAGTGTCGAGGGCCCGCCCGGGGAGCTGTTTTTT
>TRBJ1-6|TRBV7-9|16|once|-
CASSLASRVKNSPLHF
TGTGCCAGCAGCTTAGCGTCGAGGGTCAAAAATTCACCCCTCCACTTT
>TRBJ1-1|TRBV7-9|14|-|TRBD1
CASSPGTGHNTAFF
TGTGCCAGCAGCCCAGGGACAGGGCATAATACGGCTTTCTTT
>TRBJ1-5|TRBV9|15|once|TRBD1
CASSRTGGSGQPQHF
TGTGCCAGCAGCCGGACAGGGGGCTCTGGGCAGCCCCAGCATTTT
>TRBJ1-5|TRBV6-2/TRBV6-3|17|-|-
CASSYSGVSTNNQPQHF
TGTGCCAGCAGTTACTCGGGCGTATCTACAAACAATCAGCCCCAGCATTTT
>TRBJ2-3|TRBV5-1|14|once|TRBD1
CASSLGQGKDTQYF
TGCGCCAGCAGCCTGGGACAGGGGAAAGATACGCAGTATTTT
>TRBJ2-1|TRBV6-1|14|-|-
CASSEVARRDEQFF
TGTGCCAGCAGTGAAGTCGCGCGCCGGGATGAGCAGTTCTTC
>TRBJ2-3|TRBV4-1|12|-|-
CASSQPVDTQYF
TGCGCCAGCAGCCAGCCAGTGGATACGCAGTATTTT
>TRBJ2-1|TRBV4-1|12|-|-
CASSRALNEQFF
TGCGCCAGCAGTCGAGCGCTGAATGAGCAGTTCTTC
>TRBJ2-3|TRBV11-3|15|-|-
CASSFGWETTDTQYF
TGTGCCAGCAGCTTCGGGTGGGAGACCACAGATACGCAGTATTTT
>TRBJ2-3|TRBV7-7|15|-|TRBD2
CASSSSGSDTDTQYF
TGTGCCAGCAGCTCAAGCGGGAGTGACACAGATACGCAGTATTTT
>TRBJ1-5|TRBV27|14|-|-
CASSLLGDHQPQHF
TGTGCCAGCAGTCTCCTAGGGGATCATCAGCCCCAGCATTTT
>TRBJ1-2|TRBV4-1|15|-|TRBD1
CASSQEGQGFYGYTF
TGCGCCAGCAGCCAAGAGGGACAGGGTTTCTATGGCTACACCTTC